This TCR beta chain comes out of a study of cytomegalovirus exposure and HLA in healthy donors. The CDR3 has 15 residues. V was clipped by 6 bases and J by 0 bases; unmatched bases: 6. Looked up from germline, CDR1 is SNHLY and CDR2 is FYNNEI. The PCR employed 60 Vbeta primers together with 13 Jbeta primers. Generated by immunoSEQ multiplex PCR, the TCRdb table keeps only in-frame clones and is missing some. In total, the table holds around 120,000 clones. The V gene is TRBV2, the J gene TRBJ1-1; 8 nucleotides line up with TRBD1. This receptor was identified in a man aged 18 to 30 in good health and CMV-seronegative. The sample consisted of PBMCs. CDR3 residues: CASREGQVLNTEAFF. CDR3 DNA sequence: TGTGCCAGCAGGGAGGGACAGGTTTTGAACACTGAAGCTTTCTTT.